Presented here are 10 T cell receptor beta chains from one specimen sequenced in a study of blood T cell repertoires in COVID-19. Assay used: immunoSEQ multiplex PCR; TCRdb lists only in-frame clones, some missing. The sample yields over 200,000 clones, approximately 89% seen once. The sequencing sample was made of peripheral blood. Receptors originate from a woman in her 40s with acute or convalescent COVID-19.

The chain has TRBV6-5 and TRBJ1-6; D unresolved. This CDR3 comprises 15 residues. Germline-derived CDR1 and CDR2 are MNHEY and SVGAGI. V was trimmed by 0 bases and J by 5 bases, leaving 8 bases between them. The CDR3 loop is CASSYSRLNNSPLHF. CDR3 in DNA: TGTGCCAGCAGTTACTCGCGACTTAATAATTCACCCCTCCACTTT.

V gene TRBV12-2 combines with J gene TRBJ1-5; the table's TRBD1 call for D was not verified on the DNA. TRBV12-2 is listed as a pseudogene. This CDR3 contains 17 residues. In DNA, the CDR3 is TGTGCAAGTCGCCCCCCACTGACAGGAGTTAGCAATCAGCCCCAGCATTTT. It translates to CASRPPLTGVSNQPQHF.

The chain carries TRBV3-1 (or the pseudogene TRBV3-2) and TRBJ2-1, with D uncertain. With 0 bases removed from V and 7 bases from J, the gap between germline ends came to 4 bases. Germline V gene data show CDR1 as LGHDT and CDR2 as YNNKEL (reference sequence). The CDR3 covers 12 residues. CDR3 sequence reads: CASSQDQNEQFF. As DNA, the CDR3 is TGTGCCAGCAGCCAAGATCAAAATGAGCAGTTCTTC.

The V call is TRBV9, the J call TRBJ2-5; 8 bases are a match to TRBD1. The CDR3 contains 14 residues. From germline, CDR1 is SGDLS and CDR2 YYNGEE. V dropped 4 bases and J dropped 4; count of bases not matched to a gene: 6. In DNA form, the CDR3 reads TGTGCCAGCAGCTCCCGGACAGGGAGAGAGACCCAGTACTTC. It encodes CASSSRTGRETQYF.

In this sample, this clone turned up a few times. The gene calls are TRBV6-4 and TRBJ1-2, with D tentatively TRBD1 (5 bases). The CDR3 length is 12 residues. V lost 3 bases, J lost 7 bases, and 9 bases lay in between. From germline, CDR1 is MRHNA and CDR2 SNTAGT. The CDR3 bases are TGTGCCAGCAGTGATCAGGGCCGTGGCTACACCTTC. Amino acids: CASSDQGRGYTF.

The chain couples TRBV3-1 (or the pseudogene TRBV3-2) to TRBJ1-2; 10 bases match TRBD1. Per the germline V gene, CDR1 is LGHDT and CDR2 is YNNKEL (reference sequence). This CDR3 is 15 amino acids long. V trimming: 4 bases; J trimming: 2 bases; junction bases outside the gene matches: 4. CDR3 sequence reads: CASSPPDRGNYGYTF. The CDR3, as DNA: TGTGCCAGCAGCCCGCCGGACAGGGGGAACTATGGCTACACCTTC.

This chain links TRBV19 with TRBJ2-3; 8 bases agree with TRBD1. V lost 7 bases, J lost 5 bases, and 8 bases stayed unmatched. Germline CDR1 is LNHDA and CDR2 is SQIVND (reference sequence). The CDR3 is 14 residues long. CDR3 DNA sequence: TGTGCCAGTATTGGGCAGGGGGCAATAGATACGCAGTATTTT. This translates into CASIGQGAIDTQYF.

This clone was found once. The chain combines TRBV21-1 with TRBJ1-2; TRBD1, as called in the table, went unchecked against the DNA. TRBV21-1 is termed a pseudogene. The CDR3 loop spans 13 amino acids. The DNA for the CDR3 is TGTGCCAGCAGCAACAGGGGGACTTATGGCTACACCTTC. As protein: CASSNRGTYGYTF.

This chain links TRBV7-9 with TRBJ2-6; TRBD1 matches at 7 bases. The germline V gene has CDR1 SEHNR and CDR2 FQNEAQ (reference sequence). The CDR3 is 18 amino acids. With 4 bases clipped from V and 2 bases from J, the junction kept 11 bases outside the gene matches. Here the CDR3 DNA reads TGTGCCAGCAGCTCCATTCGCCTCAGGGGGACTGGGGCCAACGTCCTGACTTTC. It is translated as CASSSIRLRGTGANVLTF.

This chain joins TRBV25-1 and TRBJ1-2; 11 bases align to TRBD1. CDR1 MGHDK and CDR2 SYGVNS come from the germline V gene. CDR3 length: 15 residues. V lost 5 bases, J lost 8 bases, and 10 bases stayed unmatched. This CDR3 is CASSPRTGGAGGYTF. The CDR3 DNA reads as TGTGCCAGCAGTCCACGGACAGGGGGCGCGGGGGGCTACACCTTC.